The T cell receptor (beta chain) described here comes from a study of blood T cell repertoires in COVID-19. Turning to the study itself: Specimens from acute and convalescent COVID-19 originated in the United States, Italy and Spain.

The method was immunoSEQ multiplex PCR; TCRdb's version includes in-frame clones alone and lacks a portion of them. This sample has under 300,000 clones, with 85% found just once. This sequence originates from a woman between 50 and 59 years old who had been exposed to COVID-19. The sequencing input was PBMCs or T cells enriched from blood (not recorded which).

The chain's CDR3 is CASSSRVTSNYGYTF. The CDR3 DNA sequence: TGTGCCAGCAGCTCCAGGGTCACCTCGAACTATGGCTACACCTTC. The chain links TRBV11-1 to TRBJ1-2, with D possibly TRBD1 on 5 matching bases. CDR1 is SGHAT, CDR2 FQDESV, per germline (reference sequence). V was shortened by 4 bases and J by 2 bases, with 14 bases between the two germline ends. This CDR3 has 15 amino acids.